This entry concerns a single TCR beta chain. This sample stems from a study of technical replicates of blood from a few donors. This CDR3 has 16 amino acids. After removal of 2 bases from V and 3 bases from J, the junction contained 7 bases not matched to a gene. Per the germline V gene, CDR1 is MDHEN and CDR2 is SYDVKM. The protocol was immunoSEQ multiplex PCR, while the TCRdb copy is restricted to in-frame clones and leaves out a portion. The sample records tens of thousands of clones, almost 98% being singletons. This chain links TRBV28 with TRBJ2-3; 8 bases match TRBD1. The sequencing sample was made of T cells isolated from PBMCs. This TCR was recovered from a human donor in good health. The CDR3 sequence is CASSLKTGVWTDTQYF. The CDR3 DNA is TGTGCCAGCAGTTTAAAGACAGGGGTTTGGACAGATACGCAGTATTTT.